This TCR beta chain was sequenced for a study of blood T cell repertoires in COVID-19. Assay: immunoSEQ multiplex PCR; the TCRdb copy retains only in-frame clones and omits some. Among fewer than 35,000 clones listed, about nine tenths were seen once. This TCR was sampled from a man in his fifties or sixties with active or convalescent COVID-19. Sequencing used peripheral blood.

The CDR3 nucleotides are TGCGCCAGCAGCCAAGAAGCGGGGCTAGTCACAGATACGCAGTATTTT. Translating gives CASSQEAGLVTDTQYF. The rearrangement joins TRBV4-1 to TRBJ2-3, with 7 nucleotides matching TRBD2. The CDR3 sequence is 16 residues long. In germline, CDR1 is MGHRA, CDR2 YSYEKL. The J segment lost 2 bases and the V segment lost 0 bases, leaving 5 bases of the junction unmatched.